Shown below are 28 T cell receptor beta chains from a single sample sequenced in a study of cytomegalovirus exposure and HLA in healthy donors. PCR amplification relied on 60 Vbeta primers (plus 13 Jbeta primers). Method: immunoSEQ multiplex PCR; TCRdb's copy keeps in-frame clones and lacks some. This sample has about 170,000 clones, with about 59% found just once. Specimen: PBMCs. The receptors were sampled from a man aged 35-49 years in good health and CMV-seronegative.

This clone was counted between two and nine times. The chain combines TRBV9 with TRBJ1-2, with D possibly matching TRBD1 (6 bases). CDR1 is SGDLS, CDR2 YYNGEE, per germline. V lost 0 bases to trimming and J lost 4 bases, with 16 bases between them. The CDR3 has 16 amino acids. The CDR3 DNA reads as TGTGCCAGCAGCGTAGACGGGGGGACAAGGCTCTATGGCTACACCTTC. Amino acids: CASSVDGGTRLYGYTF.

The V and J genes are TRBV5-4 and TRBJ2-5; 10 positions agree with TRBD2. There are 15 residues in the CDR3. Per the germline V gene, CDR1 is SGHNT and CDR2 is YYREEE (reference sequence). Trimming cost V 3 bases and J 2 bases; bases outside gene matches: 4. The CDR3 sequence is CASSSRTSGQETQYF. DNA for the CDR3: TGTGCCAGCAGCTCGCGGACTAGCGGACAAGAGACCCAGTACTTC.

The chain links TRBV19 to TRBJ2-3; D may be TRBD1 (5 bases). The CDR3 consists of 14 residues. Per germline, CDR1 LNHDA and CDR2 SQIVND (reference sequence). The V gene lost 1 base and the J gene lost 3 bases, with 8 bases spanning the gap. The CDR3: CASSIGTKTDTQYF. CDR3 DNA sequence: TGTGCCAGTAGTATAGGGACAAAAACAGATACGCAGTATTTT.

This clone was seen more than once but under ten times. The rearrangement uses TRBV19 and TRBJ2-5, with TRBD2 matching 13 bases. With V trimmed by 5 bases and J by 5 bases, 8 bases remained unmatched. The V gene's germline CDR1 is LNHDA and CDR2 SQIVND (reference sequence). The CDR3 has 16 amino acids. DNA for the CDR3: TGTGCCAGTAGTGTCAGACTAGCGGGAGGAGAGGAGACCCAGTACTTC. Translated, it gives CASSVRLAGGEETQYF. The full variable domain, in which reference TRBV19 and TRBJ2-5 provide the parts outside the CDR3, is DGGITQSPKYLFRKEGQNVTLSCEQNLNHDAMYWYRQDPGQGLRLIYYSQIVNDFQKGDIAEGYSVSREKKESFPLTVTSAQKNPTAFYLCASSVRLAGGEETQYFGPGTRLLVL.

The chain couples TRBV10-3 to TRBJ2-3, with TRBD2 matching over 12 bases. This CDR3 has 15 residues. The trim removed 6 bases at V and 2 bases at J, leaving 3 bases unmatched. CDR1 ENHRY and CDR2 SYGVKD come from the germline V gene. CDR3 DNA sequence: TGTGCCATCAGGCCTAGCGGGGGGGCCACAGATACGCAGTATTTT. Its protein is CAIRPSGGATDTQYF.

The V gene is TRBV28, the J gene TRBJ1-4, with D possibly TRBD1 on 5 matching bases. This CDR3 is built from 12 residues. Germline CDR1 and CDR2: MDHEN and SYDVKM. V lost 10 bases to trimming and J lost 7 bases, with 13 bases between them. The CDR3 protein is CATHSGIEKLFF. The CDR3 coding sequence is TGTGCCACCCACTCAGGGATTGAAAAACTGTTTTTT.

This clone was counted a few times. V usage is TRBV5-4 and J usage is TRBJ2-3, with TRBD1 as a possible D gene (6 bases). Trimming removed 0 bases from V and 1 base from J, with 9 bases in between. Looked up from germline, CDR1 is SGHNT and CDR2 is YYREEE (reference sequence). The CDR3 has 15 residues. In DNA form, the CDR3 reads TGTGCCAGCAGCTTGGGACAGGATGGCACAGATACGCAGTATTTT. Translating it yields CASSLGQDGTDTQYF.

The gene calls are TRBV6-1 and TRBJ2-4; 7 bases agree with TRBD1. CDR3 length: 14 amino acids. The germline gives CDR1 MNHNS, CDR2 SASEGT. Unmatched junction bases numbered 8, after V lost 3 bases and J lost 9 bases. The CDR3 here is CASSETGYTGIQYF. DNA for the CDR3: TGTGCCAGCAGTGAGACAGGGTATACGGGCATTCAGTACTTC.

This clone was seen more than once but under ten times. The genes are TRBV5-1 and TRBJ2-3; 9 bases agree with TRBD1. The CDR3 sequence is 17 residues long. The trim removed 0 bases at V and 5 bases at J, leaving 10 bases unmatched. Looked up from germline, CDR1 is SGHRS and CDR2 is YFSETQ. CDR3 DNA: TGCGCCAGCAGCTTGGGAAGGCAACAGGGGGCATTAGATACGCAGTATTTT. Encoded protein: CASSLGRQQGALDTQYF.

This chain links TRBV11-3 with TRBJ2-1; no definite D call. CDR1 is SGHNT, CDR2 YENEEA, per germline. The CDR3 runs 12 residues. The V gene lost 1 base and the J gene lost 9 bases, with 7 bases spanning the gap. CDR3 sequence: CASSLGGREQFF. The CDR3 DNA reads TGTGCCAGCAGCTTAGGAGGCCGTGAGCAGTTCTTC.

V gene TRBV7-9 combines with J gene TRBJ2-7; D is perhaps TRBD2 (6 bases). CDR1 and CDR2 (germline): SEHNR, FQNEAQ (reference sequence). V was pared by 1 base and J by 5 bases, with 15 bases between. This CDR3 has 15 amino acids. The CDR3 DNA reads as TGTGCCAGCAGCTTAGATGCGGGGAGACACAACGAGCAGTACTTC. Protein product: CASSLDAGRHNEQYF. Looking up the rest from reference TRBV7-9 and TRBJ2-7 gives the full variable domain: DTGVSQNPRHKITKRGQNVTFRCDPISEHNRLYWYRQTLGQGPEFLTYFQNEAQLEKSRLLSDRFSAERPKGSFSTLEIQRTEQGDSAMYLCASSLDAGRHNEQYFGPGTRLTVT.

V and J are TRBV6-5 and TRBJ2-7; tentative D call: TRBD1 (6 bases). Germline CDR1 and CDR2: MNHEY and SVGAGI. V was shortened by 6 bases and J by 3 bases, with 6 bases between the two germline ends. There are 11 residues in the CDR3. CDR3 sequence reads: CASRQGYEQYF. The CDR3 DNA reads as TGTGCCAGCAGACAGGGCTACGAGCAGTACTTC.

This clone was seen a handful of times. The chain joins TRBV5-1 to TRBJ2-1; tentatively, D is TRBD2 (5 bases). CDR3 length: 13 amino acids. Trimming removed 0 bases from V and 7 bases from J, with 8 bases in between. Germline V gene sequence: CDR1 SGHRS, CDR2 YFSETQ. This chain's CDR3 is CASSLARGNEQFF. CDR3 coding DNA: TGCGCCAGCAGCTTGGCCCGCGGGAATGAGCAGTTCTTC. Full variable domain (rest looked up from reference TRBV5-1 and TRBJ2-1): KAGVTQTPRYLIKTRGQQVTLSCSPISGHRSVSWYQQTPGQGLQFLFEYFSETQRNKGNFPGRFSGRQFSNSRSEMNVSTLELGDSALYLCASSLARGNEQFFGPGTRLTVL.

The V and J genes are TRBV19 and TRBJ1-2; D possibly corresponds to TRBD1 (6 bases). CDR3 length: 16 residues. V was trimmed by 5 bases and J by 0 bases, leaving 16 bases between them. The germline CDR1 and CDR2 sequences are LNHDA and SQIVND (reference sequence). CDR3 DNA: TGTGCCAGTAGTTCCCCCCGACAGGCCACTAACTATGGCTACACCTTC. Translated, it gives CASSSPRQATNYGYTF.

This sequence joins TRBV5-1 and TRBJ1-2; D is unclear. The CDR3 totals 13 residues. The V and J ends lost 4 bases and 1 base respectively, with 8 bases between them. Germline-derived CDR1 and CDR2 are SGHRS and YFSETQ. The CDR3 loop is CASSPRSNYGYTF. The CDR3 DNA reads as TGCGCCAGCAGCCCTAGGAGTAACTATGGCTACACCTTC.

The chain has TRBV5-1 and TRBJ2-2; D perhaps matches TRBD1 (5 bases). The germline CDR1 and CDR2 sequences are SGHRS and YFSETQ. V lost 0 bases and J 0 bases, leaving 9 bases between the germline ends. The CDR3 length is 16 residues. This CDR3 reads CASSLAGFANTGELFF. DNA for the CDR3: TGCGCCAGCAGCTTGGCAGGGTTCGCGAACACCGGGGAGCTGTTTTTT.

This chain joins TRBV18 and TRBJ2-7; D call uncertain. The CDR3 has 13 amino acids. The V gene lost 6 bases and the J gene lost 1 base, with 10 bases spanning the gap. CDR1 is KGHSH and CDR2 is LQKENI in the germline V gene. CDR3 in DNA: TGTGCCAGCTCCATCTCCGAGTCCTACGAGCAGTACTTC. This encodes CASSISESYEQYF.

The V gene is TRBV2, the J gene TRBJ1-2, with 7 nucleotides matching TRBD1. The CDR3 sequence is 15 residues long. V lost 8 bases and J lost 0; bases outside the gene matches: 9. Looked up from germline, CDR1 is SNHLY and CDR2 is FYNNEI. The CDR3: CASRGQLLANYGYTF. CDR3 DNA sequence: TGTGCCAGCCGGGGACAGCTGTTAGCTAACTATGGCTACACCTTC.

V gene TRBV6-4 combines with J gene TRBJ1-1; TRBD1 agrees at 7 bases. Per germline, CDR1 MRHNA and CDR2 SNTAGT. This CDR3 is 14 amino acids long. Trimming at V came to 6 bases and at J to 5 bases, leaving 9 bases not matched to a gene. In DNA, the CDR3 is TGTGCCAGCAGGGATTCGGACAGGCTAACTGAAGCTTTCTTT. It yields the protein CASRDSDRLTEAFF.

The chain joins TRBV7-8 to TRBJ1-2, with 9 bases aligning to TRBD1. CDR1 and CDR2 from the germline V gene are SGHVS and FQNEAQ. V shed 1 base, J shed 5 bases, and the junction held 8 bases outside the gene matches. CDR3 size: 16 residues. CDR3 in amino acids: CASSLGGGGQGYGYTF. For the CDR3, the DNA is TGTGCCAGCAGCTTAGGGGGGGGAGGACAGGGGTATGGCTACACCTTC.

V usage is TRBV30 and J usage is TRBJ1-5, with D possibly being TRBD1 (5 bases). Germline-derived CDR1 and CDR2 are GTSNPN and SVGIG (reference sequence). This CDR3 spans 13 amino acids. Trimming took 3 bases from V and 3 from J, leaving 9 bases between them. CDR3 region: CAWSQGINQPQHF. The CDR3 nucleotides are TGTGCCTGGAGCCAGGGTATCAATCAGCCCCAGCATTTT. Combining the CDR3 with reference TRBV30 and TRBJ1-5 gives the whole variable domain SQTIHQWPATLVQPVGSPLSLECTVEGTSNPNLYWYRQAAGRGLQLLFYSVGIGQISSEVPQNLSASRPQDRQFILSSKKLLLSDSGFYLCAWSQGINQPQHFGDGTRLSIL.

The V and J genes are TRBV5-6 and TRBJ2-5; weak D call: TRBD2 (5 bases). Germline lookup yields CDR1 SGHDT and CDR2 YYEEEE. V was trimmed by 4 bases and J by 1 base, leaving 11 bases between them. This CDR3 is 14 amino acids long. Here the CDR3 DNA reads TGTGCCAGCAGCGAGGCGGGTATCCAAGAGACCCAGTACTTC. Its protein product is CASSEAGIQETQYF.

J is TRBJ2-6 and V is TRBV5-4, with a weak D call TRBD1 (6 bases). Germline values: CDR1 SGHNT, CDR2 YYREEE (reference sequence). The CDR3 covers 16 residues. Trimming shortened V by 4 bases and J by 2 bases, and 13 bases separated the two germline ends. The DNA of the CDR3 is TGTGCCAGCAGCGCTGGTGGGGGCGCTGGGGCCAACGTCCTGACTTTC. This encodes CASSAGGGAGANVLTF.

This clone has just one count. V usage is TRBV6-5 and J usage is TRBJ1-6; unclear D gene. V was cut by 2 bases and J by 3 bases, with 8 bases left in between. The germline V gene has CDR1 MNHEY and CDR2 SVGAGI. This CDR3 has 15 amino acids. CDR3: CASSYRRGYNSPLHF. For the CDR3, the DNA is TGTGCCAGCAGTTACCGCCGGGGCTATAATTCACCCCTCCACTTT.

The V gene is TRBV18, the J gene TRBJ2-1; 10 bases are shared with TRBD2. J was trimmed by 4 bases and V by 6 bases; bases with no gene match: 9. The CDR3 spans 16 residues. Germline-derived CDR1 and CDR2 are KGHSH and LQKENI. The CDR3 is CASSKETSGTYNEQFF. The CDR3 region has the DNA TGTGCCAGCTCCAAGGAAACTAGCGGGACATACAATGAGCAGTTCTTC.

The chain carries TRBV21-1 and TRBJ2-7; the D call TRBD1 from the table was never checked on the DNA. TRBV21-1 is classified as a pseudogene. This CDR3 comprises 14 residues. The CDR3 reads CATEWWAHRYEQYF. In nucleotides, the CDR3 is TGTGCCACCGAGTGGTGGGCGCACCGCTACGAGCAGTACTTC.

Only one count was recorded for this clone. CDR3 sequence: CASSQHGTEINEKLFF. CDR3 coding DNA: TGTGCCAGCAGCCAACACGGGACTGAGATTAATGAAAAACTGTTTTTT. The chain is built from TRBV11-2 and TRBJ1-4; a possible D gene is TRBD1 (5 bases). V was trimmed by 5 bases and J by 4 bases, leaving 17 bases between them. Germline loops: CDR1 SGHAT, CDR2 FQNNGV. The CDR3 runs to 16 residues.

The rearrangement links TRBV5-1 to TRBJ2-1; 8 bases map to TRBD2. The CDR3 is made up of 15 amino acids. V was pared by 5 bases and J by 1 base, with 5 bases of the junction left unmatched. Germline V lookup: CDR1 SGHRS, CDR2 YFSETQ. The CDR3 loop reads CASRLAVGSYNEQFF. The CDR3 DNA is TGCGCCAGCAGACTAGCGGTGGGTTCCTACAATGAGCAGTTCTTC.